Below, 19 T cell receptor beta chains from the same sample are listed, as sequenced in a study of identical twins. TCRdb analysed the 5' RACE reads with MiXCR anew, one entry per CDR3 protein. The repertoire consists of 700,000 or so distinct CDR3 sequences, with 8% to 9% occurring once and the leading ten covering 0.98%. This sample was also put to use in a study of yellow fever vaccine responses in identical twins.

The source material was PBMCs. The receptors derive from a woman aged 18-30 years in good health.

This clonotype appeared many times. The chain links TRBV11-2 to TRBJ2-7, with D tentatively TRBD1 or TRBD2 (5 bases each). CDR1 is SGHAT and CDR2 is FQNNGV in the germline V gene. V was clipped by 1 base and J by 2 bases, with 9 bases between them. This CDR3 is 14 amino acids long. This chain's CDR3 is CASSLAGPTYEQYF. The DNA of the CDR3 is TGTGCCAGCAGCTTAGCGGGACCCACCTACGAGCAGTACTTC.

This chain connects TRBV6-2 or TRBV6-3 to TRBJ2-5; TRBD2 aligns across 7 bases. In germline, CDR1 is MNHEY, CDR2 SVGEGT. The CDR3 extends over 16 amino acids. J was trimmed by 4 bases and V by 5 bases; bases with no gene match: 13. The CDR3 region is CASSPLGGGPGETQYF. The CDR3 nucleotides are TGTGCCAGCAGTCCTCTCGGGGGAGGGCCCGGAGAGACCCAGTACTTC.

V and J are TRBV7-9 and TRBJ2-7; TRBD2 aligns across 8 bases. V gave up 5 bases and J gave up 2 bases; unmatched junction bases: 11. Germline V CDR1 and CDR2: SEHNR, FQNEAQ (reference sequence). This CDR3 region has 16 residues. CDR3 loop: CASSDSVGSGTYEQYF. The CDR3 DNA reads TGTGCCAGCAGCGATTCCGTTGGTAGCGGGACCTACGAGCAGTACTTC.

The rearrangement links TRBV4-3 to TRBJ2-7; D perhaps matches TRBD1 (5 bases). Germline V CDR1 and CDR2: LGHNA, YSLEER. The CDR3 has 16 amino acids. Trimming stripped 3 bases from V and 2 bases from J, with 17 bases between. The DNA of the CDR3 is TGCGCCAGCAGCCAGGGGCCCGGACATCCGACCTACGAGCAGTACTTC. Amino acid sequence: CASSQGPGHPTYEQYF.

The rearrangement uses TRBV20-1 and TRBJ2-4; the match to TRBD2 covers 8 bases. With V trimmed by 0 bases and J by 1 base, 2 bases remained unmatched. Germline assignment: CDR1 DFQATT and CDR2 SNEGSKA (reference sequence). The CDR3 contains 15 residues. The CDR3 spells CSARETGGAKNIQYF. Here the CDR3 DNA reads TGCAGTGCTAGAGAGACGGGAGGGGCCAAAAACATTCAGTACTTC.

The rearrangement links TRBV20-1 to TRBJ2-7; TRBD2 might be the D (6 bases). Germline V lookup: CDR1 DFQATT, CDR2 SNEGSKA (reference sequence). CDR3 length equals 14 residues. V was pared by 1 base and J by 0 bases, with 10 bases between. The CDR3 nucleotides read TGCAGTGCTAGAGGAGCGGGCTTCTCCTACGAGCAGTACTTC. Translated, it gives CSARGAGFSYEQYF.

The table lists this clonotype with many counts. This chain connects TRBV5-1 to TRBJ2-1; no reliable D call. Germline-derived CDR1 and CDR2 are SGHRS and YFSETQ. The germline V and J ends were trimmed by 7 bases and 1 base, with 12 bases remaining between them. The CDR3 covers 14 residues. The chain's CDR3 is CASAPAESYNEQFF. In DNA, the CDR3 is TGCGCCAGCGCCCCCGCGGAGTCCTACAATGAGCAGTTCTTC.

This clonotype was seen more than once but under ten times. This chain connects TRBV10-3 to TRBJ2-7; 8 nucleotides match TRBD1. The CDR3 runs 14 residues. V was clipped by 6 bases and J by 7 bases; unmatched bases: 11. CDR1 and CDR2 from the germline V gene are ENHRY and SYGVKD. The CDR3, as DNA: TGTGCCATCAGCCCGGGACAGGCGAGCTGGGAGCAGTACTTC. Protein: CAISPGQASWEQYF.

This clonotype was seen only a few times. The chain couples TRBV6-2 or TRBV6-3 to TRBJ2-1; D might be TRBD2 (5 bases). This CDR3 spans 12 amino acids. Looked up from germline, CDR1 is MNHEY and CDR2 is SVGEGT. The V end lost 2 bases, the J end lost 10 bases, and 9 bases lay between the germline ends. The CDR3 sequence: CASSYRGGEQFF. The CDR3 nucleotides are TGTGCCAGCAGTTACCGGGGTGGGGAGCAGTTCTTC.

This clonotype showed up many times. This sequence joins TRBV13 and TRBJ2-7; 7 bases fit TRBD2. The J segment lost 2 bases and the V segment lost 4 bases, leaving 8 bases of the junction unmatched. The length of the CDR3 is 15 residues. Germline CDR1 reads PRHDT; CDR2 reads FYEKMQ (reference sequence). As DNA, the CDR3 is TGTGCCAGCAGCTATTCCGGGACTACCCCCTACGAGCAGTACTTC. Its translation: CASSYSGTTPYEQYF.

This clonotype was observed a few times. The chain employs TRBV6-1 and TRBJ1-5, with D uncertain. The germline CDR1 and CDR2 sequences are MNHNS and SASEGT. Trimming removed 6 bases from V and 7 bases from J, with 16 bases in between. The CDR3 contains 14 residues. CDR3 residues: CASSPMDGSQPQHF. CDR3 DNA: TGTGCCAGCAGCCCCATGGATGGGAGCCAGCCCCAGCATTTT.

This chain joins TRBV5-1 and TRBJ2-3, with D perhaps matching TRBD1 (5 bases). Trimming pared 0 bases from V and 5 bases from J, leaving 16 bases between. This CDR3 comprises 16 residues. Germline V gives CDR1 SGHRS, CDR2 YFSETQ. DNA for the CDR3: TGCGCCAGCAGCTTGGGGGTTATATATGACAGAGATACGCAGTATTTT. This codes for CASSLGVIYDRDTQYF.

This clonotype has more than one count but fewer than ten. The DNA of the CDR3 is TGCAGCGTTTTCCGGGCCAGCTCCTACGAGCAGTACTTC. It translates to CSVFRASSYEQYF. This chain links TRBV29-1 with TRBJ2-7, with D uncertain. The CDR3 is 13 amino acids. CDR1 is SQVTM and CDR2 is ANQGSEA in the germline V gene. V lost 5 bases to trimming and J lost 0 bases, with 11 bases between them.

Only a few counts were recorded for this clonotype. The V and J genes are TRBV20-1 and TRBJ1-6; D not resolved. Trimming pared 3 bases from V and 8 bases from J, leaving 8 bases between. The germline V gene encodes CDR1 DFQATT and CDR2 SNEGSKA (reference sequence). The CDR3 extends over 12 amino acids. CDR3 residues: CSASVLYSPLHF. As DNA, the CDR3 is TGCAGTGCTAGTGTCCTCTATTCACCCCTCCACTTT.

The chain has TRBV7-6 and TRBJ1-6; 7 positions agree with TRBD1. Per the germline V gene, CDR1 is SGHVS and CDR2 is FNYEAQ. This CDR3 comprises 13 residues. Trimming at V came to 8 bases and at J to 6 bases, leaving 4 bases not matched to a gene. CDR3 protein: CASQTGTNSPLHF. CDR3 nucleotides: TGTGCCAGCCAGACAGGGACTAATTCACCCCTCCACTTT.

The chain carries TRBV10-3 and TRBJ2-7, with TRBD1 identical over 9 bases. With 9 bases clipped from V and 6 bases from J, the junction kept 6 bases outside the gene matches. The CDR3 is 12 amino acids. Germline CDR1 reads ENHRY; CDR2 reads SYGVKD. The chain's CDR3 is CAIRTGAVEQYF. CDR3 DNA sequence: TGTGCCATTCGGACAGGGGCGGTCGAGCAGTACTTC.

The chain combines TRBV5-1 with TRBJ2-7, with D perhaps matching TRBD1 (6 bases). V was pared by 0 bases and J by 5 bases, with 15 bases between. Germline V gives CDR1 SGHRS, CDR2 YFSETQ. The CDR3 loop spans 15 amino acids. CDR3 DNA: TGCGCCAGCAGCTTGGGATGGCAGGGGTTGGACGAGCAGTACTTC. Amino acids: CASSLGWQGLDEQYF.

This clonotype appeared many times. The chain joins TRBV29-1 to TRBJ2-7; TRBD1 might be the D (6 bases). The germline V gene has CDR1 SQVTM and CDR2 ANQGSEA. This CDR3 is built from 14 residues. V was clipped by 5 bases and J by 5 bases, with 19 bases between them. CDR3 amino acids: CSVIPPDSVHEQYF. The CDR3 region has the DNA TGCAGCGTTATACCCCCGGACAGTGTCCACGAGCAGTACTTC.

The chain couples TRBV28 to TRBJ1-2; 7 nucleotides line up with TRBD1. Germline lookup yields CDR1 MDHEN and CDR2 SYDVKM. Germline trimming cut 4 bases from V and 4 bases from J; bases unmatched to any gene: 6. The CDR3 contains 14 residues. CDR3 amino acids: CASSSQGRGYGYTF. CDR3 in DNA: TGTGCCAGCAGTTCACAGGGGCGCGGCTATGGCTACACCTTC.